Shown below are 23 T cell receptor beta chains from a single sample sequenced in a study of T cell responses to AZD1222 COVID-19 vaccine. Assay used: immunoSEQ multiplex PCR; TCRdb lists only in-frame clones, some missing. The sample yields fewer than 200,000 clones, more than 90% seen once. The material sequenced was peripheral blood, taken on day 0 of AZD1222 vaccination. The receptor source for this set is an adult in good health.

In its sample, this clone was seen many times. The V call is TRBV30, the J call TRBJ1-4; D is unresolved. The CDR3 spans 12 residues. The V and J ends lost 6 bases and 6 bases respectively, with 11 bases between them. Germline CDR1 is GTSNPN and CDR2 is SVGIG (reference sequence). The CDR3 here is CACSPDYEKLFF. As DNA, the CDR3 is TGTGCCTGTAGCCCGGACTATGAAAAACTGTTTTTT. Looking up the rest from reference TRBV30 and TRBJ1-4 gives the full variable domain: SQTIHQWPATLVQPVGSPLSLECTVEGTSNPNLYWYRQAAGRGLQLLFYSVGIGQISSEVPQNLSASRPQDRQFILSSKKLLLSDSGFYLCACSPDYEKLFFGSGTQLSVL.

This CDR3 reads CASSPMGGRGYTF. Here the CDR3 DNA reads TGTGCCAGCAGCCCCATGGGGGGGAGAGGCTACACCTTC. This sequence joins TRBV2 and TRBJ1-2, with D tentatively TRBD1 (5 bases). Trimming took off 6 bases at V and 8 bases at J, with 16 bases between the two ends. This CDR3 is 13 amino acids long. Per germline, CDR1 SNHLY and CDR2 FYNNEI.

V and J are TRBV7-2 and TRBJ1-2, with a possible D match to TRBD1 (5 bases). The germline V gene has CDR1 SGHTA and CDR2 FQGNSA. The CDR3 has 15 residues. V was trimmed by 1 base and J by 6 bases, leaving 15 bases between them. CDR3 sequence reads: CASSLVGRAVHGYTF. The CDR3 bases are TGTGCCAGCAGCTTAGTCGGCAGGGCGGTCCATGGCTACACCTTC.

The CDR3 spells CASSPLIGAKNIQYF. In DNA, the CDR3 is TGTGCCAGCAGTCCTTTGATCGGGGCCAAAAACATTCAGTACTTC. The chain carries TRBV6-6 and TRBJ2-4; D unclear. The V and J ends lost 5 bases and 1 base respectively, with 12 bases between them. This CDR3 is built from 15 residues. Germline CDR1 MNHNY, CDR2 SVGAGI (reference sequence).

The chain couples TRBV7-8 to TRBJ1-5; D ambiguous. The CDR3 has 16 amino acids. Trimming left V 4 bases short and J 0 bases short, with 13 bases between. In germline, CDR1 is SGHVS, CDR2 FQNEAQ. The CDR3 here is CASSSAKLYSNQPQHF. CDR3 sequence (DNA): TGTGCCAGCAGCTCGGCTAAATTATATAGCAATCAGCCCCAGCATTTT.

This clone occurred once. This chain uses TRBV6-5 with TRBJ2-7; TRBD2 aligns across 8 bases. Germline CDR1 reads MNHEY; CDR2 reads SVGAGI. CDR3 length equals 15 residues. Germline trimming cut 4 bases from V and 0 bases from J; bases unmatched to any gene: 5. This CDR3 reads CASSSLAGTSYEQYF. CDR3 nucleotides: TGTGCCAGCAGTTCTTTAGCGGGAACCTCCTACGAGCAGTACTTC.

This chain joins TRBV5-4 and TRBJ2-7; the D is unclear. Trimming took 3 bases from V and 0 from J, leaving 13 bases between them. The CDR3 sequence is 15 residues long. Germline V CDR1 and CDR2: SGHNT, YYREEE (reference sequence). CDR3 sequence (DNA): TGTGCCAGCAGCTACTCGCGGAAGAACTCCTACGAGCAGTACTTC. It codes for CASSYSRKNSYEQYF.

This clone was counted between two and nine times. This chain links TRBV5-4 with TRBJ1-1; TRBD1 is a possible D gene (5 bases). This CDR3 is built from 14 residues. The V and J ends lost 4 bases and 4 bases respectively, with 14 bases between them. Germline V gene sequence: CDR1 SGHNT, CDR2 YYREEE (reference sequence). The CDR3 loop reads CASSQRDVRTEAFF. The CDR3 DNA sequence: TGTGCCAGCAGCCAGAGGGACGTGCGCACTGAAGCTTTCTTT.

The CDR3 region is CASSIVSSGAGNQPQHF. CDR3 DNA sequence: TGTGCCAGTAGTATAGTCTCCTCGGGGGCCGGCAATCAGCCCCAGCATTTT. The chain carries TRBV19 and TRBJ1-5, with D possibly matching TRBD1 (6 bases). The ends were cut back, 1 base at V and 2 bases at J, with 15 bases in the middle. Germline CDR1 LNHDA, CDR2 SQIVND (reference sequence). This CDR3 has 17 amino acids. Full variable domain (rest looked up from reference TRBV19 and TRBJ1-5): DGGITQSPKYLFRKEGQNVTLSCEQNLNHDAMYWYRQDPGQGLRLIYYSQIVNDFQKGDIAEGYSVSREKKESFPLTVTSAQKNPTAFYLCASSIVSSGAGNQPQHFGDGTRLSIL.

The table lists this clone with a few counts. The genes are TRBV4-1 and TRBJ1-3, with 9 positions matching TRBD1. In germline, CDR1 is MGHRA, CDR2 YSYEKL. V lost 4 bases to trimming and J lost 1 base; unmatched junction nucleotides: 8. CDR3 length equals 17 residues. CDR3 protein: CASSRRPQGASGNTIYF. CDR3 nucleotide sequence: TGCGCCAGCAGCCGCCGACCACAGGGGGCGTCTGGAAACACCATATATTTT.

The CDR3 protein is CASSQAGRVNTEAFF. The CDR3 DNA reads TGTGCCAGCAGCCAGGCTGGAAGAGTAAACACTGAAGCTTTCTTT. V and J are TRBV14 and TRBJ1-1; D is unresolved. Trimming shortened V by 3 bases and J by 2 bases, and 13 bases separated the two germline ends. CDR3 length: 15 residues. Germline CDR1 SGHDN, CDR2 FVKESK.

The chain combines TRBV10-2 with TRBJ1-3; TRBD1 is a possible D gene (5 bases). This CDR3 has 15 residues. Germline CDR1 WSHSY, CDR2 SAAADI. With 5 bases removed from V and 0 bases from J, the gap between germline ends came to 11 bases. The CDR3 DNA is TGCGCCAGCAGTTCTCCAGGGATCTCTGGAAACACCATATATTTT. Translated: CASSSPGISGNTIYF.

The chain carries TRBV6-1 and TRBJ1-6; D uncertain. The CDR3 runs to 14 residues. In germline, CDR1 is MNHNS, CDR2 SASEGT. With 3 bases removed from V and 6 bases from J, the gap between germline ends came to 9 bases. The CDR3 sequence is CASSDWQLNSPLHF. DNA of the CDR3: TGTGCCAGCAGTGATTGGCAACTTAATTCACCCCTCCACTTT.

The J gene is TRBJ2-7, the V gene TRBV5-6; no reliable D call. CDR1 and CDR2 (germline): SGHDT, YYEEEE. Trimming removed 1 base at V and 2 bases at J, with 7 bases between. This CDR3 contains 13 residues. DNA for the CDR3: TGTGCCAGCAGCTTGCCCGAGGCCTACGAGCAGTACTTC. Translated: CASSLPEAYEQYF. Supplemented by reference TRBV5-6 and TRBJ2-7, the full variable domain reads DAGVTQSPTHLIKTRGQQVTLRCSPKSGHDTVSWYQQALGQGPQFIFQYYEEEERQRGNFPDRFSGHQFPNYSSELNVNALLLGDSALYLCASSLPEAYEQYFGPGTRLTVT.

The rearrangement joins TRBV18 to TRBJ1-2, with no clear D. The V end was cut by 8 bases, the J end by 4 bases, with 20 bases between. Germline V gene data show CDR1 as KGHSH and CDR2 as LQKENI. CDR3 length equals 15 residues. Here the CDR3 DNA reads TGTGCCAGCCGATCCTCAGCGACGGGGAGCTATGGCTACACCTTC. Its translation is CASRSSATGSYGYTF.

This chain joins TRBV9 and TRBJ2-2; maybe TRBD2 (5 bases). Trimming left V 0 bases short and J 1 base short, with 10 bases between. The CDR3 is 16 residues long. Germline V gene sequence: CDR1 SGDLS, CDR2 YYNGEE. The CDR3 is CASSVVSGLNTGELFF. The CDR3 DNA sequence: TGTGCCAGCAGCGTAGTAAGCGGATTGAACACCGGGGAGCTGTTTTTT.

CDR3: CASSGGGNYEQYF. CDR3 nucleotide sequence: TGTGCCAGCAGTGGTGGAGGGAACTACGAGCAGTACTTC. V and J are TRBV2 and TRBJ2-7, with TRBD2 as a possible D gene (6 bases). The V gene's germline CDR1 is SNHLY and CDR2 FYNNEI. CDR3 length: 13 residues. Deletions cut 4 bases from V and 3 bases from J, with 10 bases between.

V usage is TRBV7-9 and J usage is TRBJ1-2; D not certain. CDR1 SEHNR and CDR2 FQNEAQ come from the germline V gene (reference sequence). This CDR3 region has 15 residues. The V end lost 1 base, the J end lost 2 bases, and 11 bases lay between the germline ends. This CDR3 reads CASSLGDGLNYGYTF. In DNA, the CDR3 is TGTGCCAGCAGCTTAGGAGATGGGTTAAACTATGGCTACACCTTC.

V usage is TRBV5-1 and J usage is TRBJ2-3; D is possibly TRBD1 (6 bases). Germline CDR1 and CDR2: SGHRS and YFSETQ. Trimming removed 3 bases from V and 2 bases from J, with 19 bases in between. The CDR3 loop spans 17 amino acids. The CDR3 protein is CASSSEPRGMATDTQYF. Written as DNA, the CDR3 is TGCGCCAGCAGCTCGGAACCCAGGGGTATGGCCACAGATACGCAGTATTTT. The complete variable domain, with remaining parts taken from reference TRBV5-1 and TRBJ2-3, reads KAGVTQTPRYLIKTRGQQVTLSCSPISGHRSVSWYQQTPGQGLQFLFEYFSETQRNKGNFPGRFSGRQFSNSRSEMNVSTLELGDSALYLCASSSEPRGMATDTQYFGPGTRLTVL.

This sequence joins TRBV2 and TRBJ2-1, with 7 nucleotides matching TRBD2. The germline gives CDR1 SNHLY, CDR2 FYNNEI. Trimming removed 9 bases from V and 3 bases from J; junction bases left unmatched: 5. CDR3 length: 13 amino acids. CDR3 residues: CARGGSNYNEQFF. The DNA for the CDR3 is TGTGCCAGGGGCGGGAGTAACTACAATGAGCAGTTCTTC.

V gene TRBV2 combines with J gene TRBJ2-3; D remains unclear. Germline V gene data show CDR1 as SNHLY and CDR2 as FYNNEI. The CDR3 loop spans 16 amino acids. The DNA of the CDR3 is TGTGCAGATGGGTTGCTGGCAGCCACTAGCACAGATACGCAGTATTTT. Residues: CADGLLAATSTDTQYF.

The V and J genes are TRBV28 and TRBJ1-2; no clear D. Trimming removed 7 bases from V and 0 bases from J, with 9 bases in between. CDR3 length: 13 residues. Germline V gene sequence: CDR1 MDHEN, CDR2 SYDVKM. CDR3 protein: CASKRQSNYGYTF. The CDR3 DNA is TGTGCCAGCAAGAGGCAGTCTAACTATGGCTACACCTTC.

The V call is TRBV7-8, the J call TRBJ1-5, with D perhaps matching TRBD1 (5 bases). The CDR3 consists of 14 residues. Germline V gene lookup returns CDR1 SGHVS and CDR2 FQNEAQ. With 3 bases removed from V and 7 bases from J, the gap between germline ends came to 13 bases. The CDR3 coding sequence is TGTGCCAGCAGCTTGGGGGAGTGGGGGCAGCCCCAGCATTTT. This sequence encodes CASSLGEWGQPQHF.